The clone carrying this T cell receptor beta chain was counted a single time. The data derive from a study of blood T cell repertoires in COVID-19. Overall study: Acute and convalescent COVID-19 specimens originated in the United States, Italy and Spain.

The CDR3 loop spans 13 amino acids. V shed 6 bases, J shed 12 bases, and the junction held 8 bases outside the gene matches. CDR1 is SGHVS and CDR2 is FQNEAQ in the germline V gene. In the original analysis: Amplification of reference gene primers provided the estimated nucleated cell counts. Data came from immunoSEQ multiplex PCR; TCRdb stores just in-frame clones and leaves some out. V and J calls and clone size are as listed in that table; D and trimming were resolved from the DNA. The sample carries some 200,000 clones, around 89% recorded once. Living in 24 US areas, the participants were between roughly 18 and 95 years of age. What the recovered Cohort 3 donors had was two negative PCRs, clearance, or symptom resolution.

The receptor was isolated from a woman between 18 and 29 years old who had recovered from COVID-19. Source material: PBMCs or T cells enriched from blood (not recorded which). This chain links TRBV7-8 with TRBJ1-4, with 9 bases identical to TRBD1. The CDR3, as DNA: TGTGCCAGCAGTAGACAGGGGGTCGCAGAACTGTTTTTT. Translation: CASSRQGVAELFF.